The 19 T cell receptor beta chains reported below all come from one sample, sequenced in a study of shared clonotypes between healthy human individuals. Assay used: immunoSEQ multiplex PCR; TCRdb lists only in-frame clones, some missing. The sample lists about 700,000 clones, less than 85% seen once, with roughly 1.7% in the top ten. The sequencing sample was made of memory CD4+ T cells sorted from blood. The subset: CD45RA-negative fraction. Receptors were obtained from a woman aged 25 to 45 in good health.

The V call is TRBV9, the J call TRBJ2-1; the D is unclear. Looked up from germline, CDR1 is SGDLS and CDR2 is YYNGEE. This CDR3 spans 12 amino acids. The V and J ends lost 4 bases and 4 bases respectively, with 6 bases between them. This chain's CDR3 is CASSTLYNEQFF. DNA for the CDR3: TGTGCCAGCAGCACCCTTTACAATGAGCAGTTCTTC.

Details on this clone: The sample holds other DNA sequences that translate to the same CDR3. V gene TRBV2 combines with J gene TRBJ2-2; D remains unclear. The germline gives CDR1 SNHLY, CDR2 FYNNEI. V dropped 5 bases and J dropped 1 base, with 5 bases sitting between them. CDR3 length equals 13 residues. CDR3 residues: CASSRQNTGELFF. As DNA, the CDR3 is TGTGCCAGCAGTAGACAGAACACCGGGGAGCTGTTTTTT.

The chain is built from TRBV2 and TRBJ1-2, with 9 bases that match TRBD1. Trimming cost V 7 bases and J 8 bases; bases outside gene matches: 11. The CDR3 extends over 14 amino acids. Germline CDR1 is SNHLY and CDR2 is FYNNEI. CDR3 residues: CASTLPGTGNGYTF. The CDR3 DNA reads as TGTGCCAGCACCCTACCCGGGACAGGGAACGGCTACACCTTC.

The genes are TRBV29-1 and TRBJ2-2, with D tentatively TRBD1 or TRBD2 (5 bases each). This CDR3 is built from 13 residues. CDR1 and CDR2 from the germline V gene are SQVTM and ANQGSEA. The V gene lost 6 bases and the J gene lost 7 bases, with 15 bases spanning the gap. Here the CDR3 reads CSVLIDGGGELFF. CDR3 DNA sequence: TGCAGCGTACTCATCGATGGGGGCGGGGAGCTGTTTTTT.

Regarding this clone: A much larger clonotype is one base distant, so this may be a read error. This sample also contains other DNA sequences that code for the same CDR3. In DNA form, the CDR3 reads TGTGCCAGCAGTTCCGGCCTCCAAGAGACCCAGTACTTC. The encoded protein is CASSSGLQETQYF. The chain has TRBV7-2 and TRBJ2-5; no reliable D call. The CDR3 covers 13 residues. Germline values: CDR1 SGHTA, CDR2 FQGNSA. Between the trimmed V and J ends, which lost 6 bases and 1 base, there was a span of 9 bases.

With respect to this clone: This CDR3 is also generated by other DNA sequences in the sample. The J gene is TRBJ2-5, the V gene TRBV9; 12 nucleotides match TRBD2. This CDR3 has 16 residues. The J segment lost 1 base and the V segment lost 3 bases, leaving 4 bases of the junction unmatched. Germline V lookup: CDR1 SGDLS, CDR2 YYNGEE. The CDR3 here is CASSAGTSGRQETQYF. CDR3 DNA sequence: TGTGCCAGCAGCGCGGGGACTAGCGGGCGCCAAGAGACCCAGTACTTC.

The chain carries TRBV19 and TRBJ1-1; tentative D call: TRBD1 (6 bases). The V gene's germline CDR1 is LNHDA and CDR2 SQIVND (reference sequence). Trimming took off 7 bases at V and 0 bases at J, with 24 bases between the two ends. There are 18 residues in the CDR3. Here the CDR3 reads CASTSRGAGAFMNTEAFF. The CDR3 DNA reads as TGTGCCAGTACCTCGAGGGGGGCAGGGGCCTTCATGAACACTGAAGCTTTCTTT.

This clone occurred a few times. The chain links TRBV7-9 to TRBJ2-7; weak D call: TRBD1 (5 bases). Deletions cut 5 bases from V and 4 bases from J, with 12 bases between. CDR3 length: 13 amino acids. Germline CDR1 reads SEHNR; CDR2 reads FQNEAQ (reference sequence). CDR3 amino acids: CASSDQTAYEQYF. CDR3 coding DNA: TGTGCCAGCAGCGACCAGACAGCGTACGAGCAGTACTTC.

This sequence joins TRBV25-1 and TRBJ1-2; maybe TRBD1 (6 bases). The CDR3 length is 16 residues. Per germline, CDR1 MGHDK and CDR2 SYGVNS. Trimming removed 3 bases from V and 0 bases from J, with 14 bases in between. CDR3 amino acids: CASSDTKTGANYGYTF. In DNA form, the CDR3 reads TGTGCCAGCAGTGACACAAAGACAGGAGCTAACTATGGCTACACCTTC.

This clone appeared once. The rearrangement joins TRBV10-1 to TRBJ1-1; D uncertain. CDR3 length equals 14 residues. Germline lookup yields CDR1 WNHNN and CDR2 SYGVQD (reference sequence). V was shortened by 8 bases and J by 3 bases, with 16 bases between the two germline ends. The CDR3 protein is CASRRSVTDTEAFF. In nucleotides, the CDR3 is TGCGCCAGCCGAAGGTCGGTCACGGACACTGAAGCTTTCTTT.

The chain carries TRBV2 and TRBJ1-3; 10 bases map to TRBD1. Unmatched junction bases numbered 5, after V lost 7 bases and J lost 2 bases. Germline CDR1 and CDR2: SNHLY and FYNNEI. The CDR3 is 15 amino acids. CDR3 DNA sequence: TGTGCCAGCAACCGACAGGGGGCAGCTGGAAACACCATATATTTT. It encodes CASNRQGAAGNTIYF. The full variable domain, completed using reference TRBV2 and TRBJ1-3, is EPEVTQTPSHQVTQMGQEVILRCVPISNHLYFYWYRQILGQKVEFLVSFYNNEISEKSEIFDDQFSVERPDGSNFTLKIRSTKLEDSAMYFCASNRQGAAGNTIYFGEGSWLTVV.

This clone has only a few counts. V gene TRBV2 combines with J gene TRBJ2-1; no definite D call. This CDR3 comprises 13 residues. Trimming shortened V by 6 bases and J by 5 bases, and 11 bases separated the two germline ends. The germline V gene has CDR1 SNHLY and CDR2 FYNNEI. The CDR3 sequence: CASSLDSNNEQFF. The CDR3 region has the DNA TGTGCCAGCAGCTTAGACTCGAACAATGAGCAGTTCTTC.

There are a few counts of this clone. This chain joins TRBV7-2 and TRBJ2-2; a weak D match, TRBD1 (6 bases). This CDR3 comprises 15 residues. Germline V lookup: CDR1 SGHTA, CDR2 FQGNSA. V was pared by 4 bases and J by 5 bases, with 14 bases between. CDR3 protein: CASSSSRTETGELFF. The CDR3, as DNA: TGTGCCAGCAGCTCCTCCAGGACAGAAACCGGGGAGCTGTTTTTT.

The rearrangement links TRBV28 to TRBJ2-2; D might be TRBD1 (7 bases). Trimming took off 2 bases at V and 4 bases at J, with 26 bases between the two ends. Germline V gene data show CDR1 as MDHEN and CDR2 as SYDVKM. CDR3 length equals 20 residues. CDR3 loop: CASSLTVIAQAGGFTGELFF. The CDR3 DNA reads as TGTGCCAGCAGTTTAACTGTGATTGCTCAGGCAGGGGGGTTCACCGGGGAGCTGTTTTTT.

The V gene is TRBV19, the J gene TRBJ1-1; no clear D. V lost 10 bases, J lost 1 base, and 16 bases lay in between. This CDR3 spans 14 amino acids. Germline values: CDR1 LNHDA, CDR2 SQIVND (reference sequence). CDR3 loop: CATRVHTRNTEAFF. In DNA form, the CDR3 reads TGTGCCACCAGAGTACACACTCGGAACACTGAAGCTTTCTTT.

This chain links TRBV2 with TRBJ1-2; TRBD1 agrees at 7 bases. J gave up 2 bases and V 11 bases, and 8 bases lay outside the gene matches. The germline V gene encodes CDR1 SNHLY and CDR2 FYNNEI. This CDR3 contains 13 residues. The CDR3 here is CAEGDSANYGYTF. CDR3 nucleotide sequence: TGTGCCGAAGGGGACAGTGCCAACTATGGCTACACCTTC.

The rearrangement uses TRBV4-1 and TRBJ2-5; 8 bases are shared with TRBD2. J lost 0 bases, V lost 2 bases, and 5 bases had no gene match. Germline values: CDR1 MGHRA, CDR2 YSYEKL. CDR3 size: 16 residues. CDR3 in DNA: TGCGCCAGCAGCCAACATAGCGGGGCGTACCAAGAGACCCAGTACTTC. Translating it yields CASSQHSGAYQETQYF.

The J gene is TRBJ1-5, the V gene TRBV6-1; D is unclear. CDR1 MNHNS and CDR2 SASEGT come from the germline V gene. The CDR3 has 15 amino acids. V was clipped by 6 bases and J by 0 bases, with 12 bases between them. The CDR3 coding sequence is TGTGCCAGCAGGGAGATGCATTATAGCAATCAGCCCCAGCATTTT. As protein: CASREMHYSNQPQHF.

The gene calls are TRBV27 and TRBJ2-6; weak D call: TRBD2 (6 bases). Germline assignment: CDR1 MNHEY and CDR2 SMNVEV (reference sequence). This CDR3 comprises 17 residues. V lost 7 bases and J lost 4, with 20 bases in between. DNA for the CDR3: TGTGCCAGCACTTACAAGGGGAGGCTCTACGGGGCCAACGTCCTGACTTTC. This translates into CASTYKGRLYGANVLTF.